This TCR beta chain was sequenced in a study of radiotherapy plus CTLA-4 blockade in lung cancer. Produced via immunoSEQ multiplex PCR; TCRdb's table is partial and in-frame only. The sample includes roughly 63,000 clones, 72% seen only once; the top ten take about 8.5%. Losses at the gene ends were 0 bases for V and 0 bases for J; bases not matched to a gene: 0. Looked up from germline, CDR1 is SGHTA and CDR2 is FQGNSA. This CDR3 contains 15 residues. This material consisted of peripheral blood, taken from a patient treated with radiotherapy plus ipilimumab. This TCR derives from a human donor with non-small cell lung cancer whose response to radiotherapy plus ipilimumab could not be evaluated. The chain combines TRBV7-2 with TRBJ1-1; 8 bases are shared with TRBD1. CDR3 sequence: CASSLATGVNTEAFF. In DNA form, the CDR3 reads TGTGCCAGCAGCTTAGCGACAGGGGTGAACACTGAAGCTTTCTTT. The full variable domain, rest sourced from reference TRBV7-2 and TRBJ1-1, is GAGVSQSPSNKVTEKGKDVELRCDPISGHTALYWYRQSLGQGLEFLIYFQGNSAPDKSGLPSDRFSAERTGGSVSTLTIQRTQQEDSAVYLCASSLATGVNTEAFFGQGTRLTVV.